These T cell receptor beta chains were read from a single sample in a study of neoadjuvant anti-PD-1 for oral cavity cancer. TCRdb's table, derived via immunoSEQ multiplex PCR, lists solely in-frame clones and lacks some. The table lists about 15,000 clones, just over 65% of them singletons. Sequencing used PBMCs, obtained before nivolumab (anti-PD-1) treatment. Receptors were obtained from a person between 40 and 85 years old with oral cavity squamous cell carcinoma. CDR3s include the opening cysteine and the closing phenylalanine or tryptophan. The D gene is left open where the match is weak. Clone size is not always given. Where it is, it says once, few, many or a class for expanded clones.

CDR3 DNA: TGTGCCAGCAAGACATCGGGAGAGCAGTACTTC
CDR3 protein: CASKTSGEQYF
J gene: TRBJ2-7
D gene: .
clone size: .
CDR3 length: 11
V gene: TRBV6-1

CDR3 DNA: TGTGCCAGCAGCACGGGACAAAGCGAGCAGTACTTC
CDR3 protein: CASSTGQSEQYF
J gene: TRBJ2-7
D gene: .
clone size: .
CDR3 length: 12
V gene: TRBV7-9

CDR3 DNA: TGCGCCAGCAGCCCGAGGGTTTCTAGGGGCTGGTACACTGAAGCTTTCTTT
CDR3 protein: CASSPRVSRGWYTEAFF
J gene: TRBJ1-1
D gene: .
clone size: few
CDR3 length: 17
V gene: TRBV5-1

CDR3 DNA: TGTGCCAGCAGCGCCGGACAGGCGACTGAAGCTTTCTTT
CDR3 protein: CASSAGQATEAFF
J gene: TRBJ1-1
D gene: TRBD1
clone size: .
CDR3 length: 13
V gene: TRBV6-4

CDR3 DNA: TGTGCCAGCAGCTTGGGACAGTTTAACACTGAAGCTTTCTTT
CDR3 protein: CASSLGQFNTEAFF
J gene: TRBJ1-1
D gene: TRBD1
clone size: .
CDR3 length: 14
V gene: TRBV11-2

CDR3 DNA: TGTGCCAGCAGTTACGGGACAGGGTACACCATATATTTT
CDR3 protein: CASSYGTGYTIYF
J gene: TRBJ1-3
D gene: TRBD1
clone size: .
CDR3 length: 13
V gene: TRBV6-5

CDR3 DNA: TGTGCCAGCAGTTCAGAGGTCCGGAGTGAGCAGTACTTC
CDR3 protein: CASSSEVRSEQYF
J gene: TRBJ2-7
D gene: .
clone size: .
CDR3 length: 13
V gene: TRBV7-3

CDR3 DNA: TGTGCCAGCAGCTTTAGGTGGAGGGAGCGGCCCTCTGGGGCCAACGTCCTGACTTTC
CDR3 protein: CASSFRWRERPSGANVLTF
J gene: TRBJ2-6
D gene: .
clone size: .
CDR3 length: 19
V gene: TRBV7-2

CDR3 DNA: TGTGCCAGTACACTCCGGACAGGGATTCCTGGGGCCAACGTCCTGACTTTC
CDR3 protein: CASTLRTGIPGANVLTF
J gene: TRBJ2-6
D gene: TRBD1
clone size: .
CDR3 length: 17
V gene: TRBV19

CDR3 DNA: TGTGCCAGCAGTACAGTCTATGGCTACACCTTC
CDR3 protein: CASSTVYGYTF
J gene: TRBJ1-2
D gene: .
clone size: .
CDR3 length: 11
V gene: TRBV28

CDR3 DNA: TGTGCCAGCAGCCACAATAATTCACCCCTCCACTTT
CDR3 protein: CASSHNNSPLHF
J gene: TRBJ1-6
D gene: .
clone size: .
CDR3 length: 12
V gene: TRBV14

CDR3 DNA: TGTGCCAGCTCACCGGACGGGACCTACGAGCAGTACTTC
CDR3 protein: CASSPDGTYEQYF
J gene: TRBJ2-7
D gene: .
clone size: .
CDR3 length: 13
V gene: TRBV18

CDR3 DNA: TGTGCCAGCAGTGGGACTAGCGGGAGAGCAGATACGCAGTATTTT
CDR3 protein: CASSGTSGRADTQYF
J gene: TRBJ2-3
D gene: TRBD2
clone size: .
CDR3 length: 15
V gene: TRBV6-5

CDR3 DNA: TGTGCCAGCAGCTTCTTCAATCAGCCCCAGCATTTT
CDR3 protein: CASSFFNQPQHF
J gene: TRBJ1-5
D gene: .
clone size: .
CDR3 length: 12
V gene: TRBV5-4

CDR3 DNA: TGTGCCAGCTCAACCTCCGGGACTAGCGGGACCCCTTCCTACGAGCAGTACTTC
CDR3 protein: CASSTSGTSGTPSYEQYF
J gene: TRBJ2-7
D gene: TRBD2
clone size: .
CDR3 length: 18
V gene: TRBV18

CDR3 DNA: TGTACGGTCTCAGGTACCCTATATGGCTACACCTTC
CDR3 protein: CTVSGTLYGYTF
J gene: TRBJ1-2
D gene: .
clone size: .
CDR3 length: 12
V gene: TRBV2

CDR3 DNA: TGTGCCAGCAGCTACCGGGACCAAAGGACTGAAGCTTTCTTT
CDR3 protein: CASSYRDQRTEAFF
J gene: TRBJ1-1
D gene: .
clone size: few
CDR3 length: 14
V gene: TRBV7-2

CDR3 DNA: TGTGCCAGCAGCCCACCACAGGGACTCAACTATGGCTACACCTTC
CDR3 protein: CASSPPQGLNYGYTF
J gene: TRBJ1-2
D gene: .
clone size: .
CDR3 length: 15
V gene: TRBV9

CDR3 DNA: TGTGCCAGCAGTGAAGAGCTAGCGGGGGGGCCCACAGATACGCAGTATTTT
CDR3 protein: CASSEELAGGPTDTQYF
J gene: TRBJ2-3
D gene: TRBD2
clone size: .
CDR3 length: 17
V gene: TRBV6-4

CDR3 DNA: TGTGCCTGGAGTCCGGGCTTAAGCTCCTACAATGAGCAGTTCTTC
CDR3 protein: CAWSPGLSSYNEQFF
J gene: TRBJ2-1
D gene: .
clone size: .
CDR3 length: 15
V gene: TRBV30

CDR3 DNA: TGTGCCAGTAAGGGACAGGTCGACCGTTATGGCTACACCTTC
CDR3 protein: CASKGQVDRYGYTF
J gene: TRBJ1-2
D gene: TRBD1
clone size: .
CDR3 length: 14
V gene: TRBV19

CDR3 DNA: TGTGCCAGCAGTTACGGTAGCGAGAGGAACACTGAAGCTTTCTTT
CDR3 protein: CASSYGSERNTEAFF
J gene: TRBJ1-1
D gene: .
clone size: .
CDR3 length: 15
V gene: TRBV6-5

CDR3 DNA: TGCGCCAGCAGCCGGGGGCTGGTGGACACCGGGGAGCTGTTTTTT
CDR3 protein: CASSRGLVDTGELFF
J gene: TRBJ2-2
D gene: .
clone size: .
CDR3 length: 15
V gene: TRBV5-1

CDR3 DNA: TGTGCCAGCAGTGAGCTCTCCGGCTCCGGAGGCTACACCTTC
CDR3 protein: CASSELSGSGGYTF
J gene: TRBJ1-2
D gene: .
clone size: .
CDR3 length: 14
V gene: TRBV6-1

CDR3 DNA: TGTGCCAGCAGCCCCGGCTGGAACGAGCAGTACTTC
CDR3 protein: CASSPGWNEQYF
J gene: TRBJ2-7
D gene: .
clone size: .
CDR3 length: 12
V gene: TRBV6-5

CDR3 DNA: TGTGCCAGCAGTTTAGAGGGGGCGTATGGCTACACCTTC
CDR3 protein: CASSLEGAYGYTF
J gene: TRBJ1-2
D gene: TRBD1
clone size: few
CDR3 length: 13
V gene: TRBV28

CDR3 DNA: TGTGCCAGCAGTTTTCCGCGCGAGGTTCCTAACACTGAAGCTTTCTTT
CDR3 protein: CASSFPREVPNTEAFF
J gene: TRBJ1-1
D gene: .
clone size: .
CDR3 length: 16
V gene: TRBV28

CDR3 DNA: TGTGCGGGGAGGGACAGGGTCCACGAGCAGTACTTC
CDR3 protein: CAGRDRVHEQYF
J gene: TRBJ2-7
D gene: TRBD1
clone size: .
CDR3 length: 12
V gene: TRBV29-1

CDR3 DNA: TGTGCCAGCAGTTACGAAACAGGGGCCCCTGAAGCTTTCTTT
CDR3 protein: CASSYETGAPEAFF
J gene: TRBJ1-1
D gene: TRBD1
clone size: .
CDR3 length: 14
V gene: TRBV6-6

CDR3 DNA: TGCAGTGCTCGGACAGGGCATGAGCAGTTCTTC
CDR3 protein: CSARTGHEQFF
J gene: TRBJ2-1
D gene: TRBD1
clone size: .
CDR3 length: 11
V gene: TRBV20-1

CDR3 DNA: TGTGCCAGCAGCACCGATATCGAAAGTGGGGACTACGAGCAGTACTTC
CDR3 protein: CASSTDIESGDYEQYF
J gene: TRBJ2-7
D gene: .
clone size: few
CDR3 length: 16
V gene: TRBV6-4

CDR3 DNA: TGTGCCAGCAGAAAAGGGACTAGCCTCACCCCCACAGATACGCAGTATTTT
CDR3 protein: CASRKGTSLTPTDTQYF
J gene: TRBJ2-3
D gene: TRBD2
clone size: .
CDR3 length: 17
V gene: TRBV27

CDR3 DNA: TGCGCCAGCAGCTTACATCAGGGGGCGGCCGGAAACACCATATATTTT
CDR3 protein: CASSLHQGAAGNTIYF
J gene: TRBJ1-3
D gene: TRBD1
clone size: .
CDR3 length: 16
V gene: TRBV5-1

CDR3 DNA: TGTGCCACCAGCAGAGATTACAGGGGGCGCGGGGAGACCCAGTACTTC
CDR3 protein: CATSRDYRGRGETQYF
J gene: TRBJ2-5
D gene: TRBD1
clone size: once
CDR3 length: 16
V gene: TRBV15

CDR3 DNA: TGTGCCAGCAGCTCCCCAGGGGGCGAGAATTCACCCCTCCACTTT
CDR3 protein: CASSSPGGENSPLHF
J gene: TRBJ1-6
D gene: TRBD1
clone size: .
CDR3 length: 15
V gene: TRBV13

CDR3 DNA: TGTGCCAGCAGTGCGGGCAGCAACACTGAAGCTTTCTTT
CDR3 protein: CASSAGSNTEAFF
J gene: TRBJ1-1
D gene: .
clone size: once
CDR3 length: 13
V gene: TRBV6-1

CDR3 DNA: TGTGCCAGCAGCTTAAGTGGTAGCGGGCTGGAGACCCAGTACTTC
CDR3 protein: CASSLSGSGLETQYF
J gene: TRBJ2-5
D gene: TRBD2
clone size: .
CDR3 length: 15
V gene: TRBV11-3

CDR3 DNA: TGTGCCAGCAGCTTGGTAGGGAGTGAATACAATGAGCAGTTCTTC
CDR3 protein: CASSLVGSEYNEQFF
J gene: TRBJ2-1
D gene: .
clone size: .
CDR3 length: 15
V gene: TRBV5-5

CDR3 DNA: TGTGCCAGCAGCCAAGGGGCTAGCGGGAGGGCCGGGGGAGTCACAGATACGCAGTATTTT
CDR3 protein: CASSQGASGRAGGVTDTQYF
J gene: TRBJ2-3
D gene: TRBD2
clone size: .
CDR3 length: 20
V gene: TRBV4-2

CDR3 DNA: TGTGCCAGCAGTGAAGGACGATTCACAGATACGCAGTATTTT
CDR3 protein: CASSEGRFTDTQYF
J gene: TRBJ2-3
D gene: .
clone size: .
CDR3 length: 14
V gene: TRBV6-1

CDR3 DNA: TGTGCCAGCTCACCGGGGTCAGGGGATACTGAAGCTTTCTTT
CDR3 protein: CASSPGSGDTEAFF
J gene: TRBJ1-1
D gene: .
clone size: few
CDR3 length: 14
V gene: TRBV18

CDR3 DNA: TGTGCCAGCAGCCGGCCGTATTCGGGAACTGAAGCTTTCTTT
CDR3 protein: CASSRPYSGTEAFF
J gene: TRBJ1-1
D gene: .
clone size: .
CDR3 length: 14
V gene: TRBV7-2

CDR3 DNA: TGTGCCAGTAGTGGCGCACGGGACAGAGAGTACGAGCAGTACTTC
CDR3 protein: CASSGARDREYEQYF
J gene: TRBJ2-7
D gene: TRBD1
clone size: few
CDR3 length: 15
V gene: TRBV19

CDR3 DNA: TGTGCCAGCACCGGACAGGGGGCCGGCGAGAACACTGAAGCTTTCTTT
CDR3 protein: CASTGQGAGENTEAFF
J gene: TRBJ1-1
D gene: TRBD1
clone size: .
CDR3 length: 16
V gene: TRBV28

CDR3 DNA: TGTGCCAGCAGCCTAGGGGAGGGGGCGGATGGCTACACCTTC
CDR3 protein: CASSLGEGADGYTF
J gene: TRBJ1-2
D gene: TRBD1
clone size: few
CDR3 length: 14
V gene: TRBV7-9

CDR3 DNA: TGTGCCAGCAGCTTAGATGGCACAGATACGCAGTATTTT
CDR3 protein: CASSLDGTDTQYF
J gene: TRBJ2-3
D gene: .
clone size: .
CDR3 length: 13
V gene: TRBV7-9

CDR3 DNA: TGTGCCAGCTCACCAGTGGACAGGGGCTACGAGCAGTACTTC
CDR3 protein: CASSPVDRGYEQYF
J gene: TRBJ2-7
D gene: TRBD1
clone size: few
CDR3 length: 14
V gene: TRBV18

CDR3 DNA: TGTGCCAGCAGCTTGGAAAACAGGGGATTCGATGGCTACACCTTC
CDR3 protein: CASSLENRGFDGYTF
J gene: TRBJ1-2
D gene: TRBD1
clone size: once
CDR3 length: 15
V gene: TRBV5-4

CDR3 DNA: TGCGCCAGCAAGAGGGGACTAGCGGGCACAGATACGCAGTATTTT
CDR3 protein: CASKRGLAGTDTQYF
J gene: TRBJ2-3
D gene: TRBD2
clone size: few
CDR3 length: 15
V gene: TRBV10-1

CDR3 DNA: TGTGCCAGCAGCTTATATGGACTAGCGGATTCCACCGGGGAGCTGTTTTTT
CDR3 protein: CASSLYGLADSTGELFF
J gene: TRBJ2-2
D gene: TRBD2
clone size: .
CDR3 length: 17
V gene: TRBV7-3

CDR3 DNA: TGTGCCAGCAGTTCTCGACGGTTTAACTATGGCTACACCTTC
CDR3 protein: CASSSRRFNYGYTF
J gene: TRBJ1-2
D gene: .
clone size: .
CDR3 length: 14
V gene: TRBV6-6

CDR3 DNA: TGTGCCAGCAGTGAAGCGGAAGGACTCTACGAGCAGTACTTC
CDR3 protein: CASSEAEGLYEQYF
J gene: TRBJ2-7
D gene: .
clone size: .
CDR3 length: 14
V gene: TRBV6-1

CDR3 DNA: TGTGCCTGGGGTCTTAATCAAAACTCCCAAGGCTACACCTTC
CDR3 protein: CAWGLNQNSQGYTF
J gene: TRBJ1-2
D gene: .
clone size: .
CDR3 length: 14
V gene: TRBV30

CDR3 DNA: TGCGCCAGCAGGCCCGGCGGGGGCGTCGGAAAACTGTTTTTT
CDR3 protein: CASRPGGGVGKLFF
J gene: TRBJ1-4
D gene: .
clone size: few
CDR3 length: 14
V gene: TRBV5-1